The 3 T cell receptor beta chains below come from one sample, sequenced in a study of blood T cells in healthy people across ages. Alongside a J-beta primer mix, a sample-barcoded 5' primer served in a second PCR lasting about 7 to 11 cycles. TCRdb re-analysed the 5' RACE reads in MiXCR, keeping a single row per CDR3 protein. Of approximately 580,000 distinct CDR3 sequences in the sample, 20% to 30% were seen once. A further study also used this sample, focusing on T cells of mothers and their children.

The sequenced sample was blood. The receptors derive from a boy aged 5-17 years in good health.

V gene TRBV5-1 combines with J gene TRBJ1-2; D gene ambiguous. Germline lookup yields CDR1 SGHRS and CDR2 YFSETQ. Between the trimmed V and J ends, which lost 0 bases and 7 bases, there was a span of 13 bases. The CDR3 has 14 amino acids. In DNA form, the CDR3 reads TGCGCCAGCAGCTTGGCTCCGTCGGCCGGTGGCTACACCTTC. Amino acid sequence: CASSLAPSAGGYTF.

This clonotype came up a few times. The rearrangement joins TRBV7-3 to TRBJ2-7, with D tentatively TRBD1 or TRBD2 (6 bases each). The germline V gene encodes CDR1 SGHTA and CDR2 FQGTGA. This CDR3 is 13 amino acids long. The ends were cut back, 5 bases at V and 5 bases at J, with 13 bases in the middle. The CDR3 is CASSRGTSHEQYF. The CDR3 coding sequence is TGTGCCAGCAGCCGCGGGACATCCCACGAGCAGTACTTC.

This clonotype was counted only a few times. The chain joins TRBV2 to TRBJ2-5, with D perhaps matching TRBD1 (5 bases). Per the germline V gene, CDR1 is SNHLY and CDR2 is FYNNEI. CDR3 length: 13 amino acids. V was pared by 7 bases and J by 5 bases, with 14 bases between. The CDR3 nucleotides read TGTGCCAGCACCCCCTCAGGGTGGGAGACCCAGTACTTC. Its protein product is CASTPSGWETQYF. The full variable domain, with the rest looked up from reference TRBV2 and TRBJ2-5, is EPEVTQTPSHQVTQMGQEVILRCVPISNHLYFYWYRQILGQKVEFLVSFYNNEISEKSEIFDDQFSVERPDGSNFTLKIRSTKLEDSAMYFCASTPSGWETQYFGPGTRLLVL.